This TCR beta chain was sequenced for a study of early T cells in non-severe SARS-CoV-2 infection. This clonotype was seen many times. Individual cDNA molecules received unique molecular identifiers. TCRdb called the 5' RACE reads again in MiXCR, with one record for every CDR3 protein. The table has about 72,000 distinct CDR3 sequences, roughly a tenth seen once; the top ten hold under 10%. The CDR3 consists of 14 residues. V shed 7 bases, J shed 4 bases, and the junction held 8 bases outside the gene matches. Germline values: CDR1 MNHEY, CDR2 SVGEGT. The material was whole blood, obtained at baseline. The receptor's source is an adult who was a healthcare worker with PCR-confirmed SARS-CoV-2 infection or an uninfected control (not recorded which). This chain links TRBV6-2 or TRBV6-3 with TRBJ2-7; 9 nucleotides agree with TRBD2. For the CDR3, the DNA is TGTGCCAGCACCCGACTAGCGGTGGGTTACGAGCAGTACTTC. This encodes CASTRLAVGYEQYF.